The 18 T cell receptor beta chains presented below share a single source sample, sequenced in a study of blood T cells in healthy people across ages. It was with a sample-barcoded 5' primer and a J-beta primer mix that a second PCR of about 7 to 12 cycles was run. TCRdb recomputed calls from the 5' RACE reads with MiXCR, one row per CDR3 protein. The sample lists about 1.6 million distinct CDR3 sequences; about 35% were seen once. Sequencing input: blood. The receptors here all came from a woman under 40 in good health.

The chain is built from TRBV7-6 and TRBJ2-1; D is undetermined. CDR3 length equals 15 residues. Trimming left V 2 bases short and J 5 bases short, with 13 bases between. Germline V gene data show CDR1 as SGHVS and CDR2 as FNYEAQ. CDR3 amino acids: CASSLLKSWDNEQFF. In DNA, the CDR3 is TGTGCCAGCAGCTTACTGAAGTCTTGGGACAATGAGCAGTTCTTC.

The rearrangement links TRBV5-6 to TRBJ2-7, with D perhaps matching TRBD1 or TRBD2 (6 bases each). Between the trimmed V and J ends, which lost 4 bases and 6 bases, there was a span of 14 bases. This CDR3 region has 13 residues. Germline CDR1 is SGHDT and CDR2 is YYEEEE. CDR3 amino acids: CASSPDKGGEQYF. CDR3 bases: TGTGCCAGCAGCCCGGACAAGGGGGGCGAGCAGTACTTC.

This clonotype turned up a few times. V usage is TRBV6-1 and J usage is TRBJ1-6; no clear D. Germline CDR1 is MNHNS and CDR2 is SASEGT. V lost 6 bases and J lost 6, with 21 bases in between. The CDR3 has 17 residues. The CDR3 DNA is TGTGCCAGCAGAAGGACGGAGAAGGGAAACGTTAATTCACCCCTCCACTTT. Its protein product is CASRRTEKGNVNSPLHF.

The chain joins TRBV21-1 to TRBJ1-1. TRBV21-1 is a pseudogene locus. CDR3 length: 8 residues. The CDR3 nucleotides read TGTGCCGTGCGGGGAGCTTTCTTT. This encodes CAVRGAFF.

Ten or more counts support this clonotype. The chain recombines TRBV30 with TRBJ2-3; D gene uncertain. The CDR3 contains 12 residues. Germline CDR1 is GTSNPN and CDR2 is SVGIG (reference sequence). The V gene lost 2 bases and the J gene lost 6 bases, with 9 bases spanning the gap. The CDR3 coding sequence is TGTGCCTGGAGTCCCCATATCGATACGCAGTATTTT. Translated, it gives CAWSPHIDTQYF. The variable domain in full, with the rest retrieved from reference TRBV30 and TRBJ2-3, is SQTIHQWPATLVQPVGSPLSLECTVEGTSNPNLYWYRQAAGRGLQLLFYSVGIGQISSEVPQNLSASRPQDRQFILSSKKLLLSDSGFYLCAWSPHIDTQYFGPGTRLTVL.

The V gene is TRBV5-1, the J gene TRBJ1-1; no clear D gene. V was shortened by 0 bases and J by 5 bases, with 11 bases between the two germline ends. Germline V gene lookup returns CDR1 SGHRS and CDR2 YFSETQ. CDR3 size: 14 residues. CDR3 residues: CASSLAAYGTEAFF. The CDR3 bases are TGCGCCAGCAGCTTGGCGGCATACGGGACTGAAGCTTTCTTT.

The chain combines TRBV28 with TRBJ2-7; tentatively, D is TRBD1 (6 bases). CDR3 size: 15 residues. In germline, CDR1 is MDHEN, CDR2 SYDVKM. Trimming left V 7 bases short and J 5 bases short, with 21 bases between. The CDR3 region is CASISSMNRAHEQYF. DNA for the CDR3: TGTGCCAGCATAAGTAGTATGAACAGGGCCCACGAGCAGTACTTC.

This clonotype was seen repeatedly, ten times or more. The V call is TRBV4-2, the J call TRBJ2-3; the D is unclear. V shed 2 bases and J shed 5 bases, with 11 bases lying between them. The germline gives CDR1 LGHNA, CDR2 YNFKEQ. The CDR3 covers 14 residues. The CDR3 sequence: CASSQPGDKDTQYF. The CDR3 region has the DNA TGTGCCAGCAGCCAACCCGGCGACAAAGATACGCAGTATTTT.

The V gene is TRBV7-3, the J gene TRBJ2-3, with D possibly TRBD1 on 6 matching bases. The CDR3 length is 14 residues. V lost 5 bases, J lost 2 bases, and 11 bases lay in between. Germline CDR1 and CDR2: SGHTA and FQGTGA. The CDR3 DNA follows: TGTGCCAGCAGCGCAGGACAGCCCACAGATACGCAGTATTTT. Its translation is CASSAGQPTDTQYF.

This clonotype has just a few counts. The chain combines TRBV28 with TRBJ2-7; 9 bases are a match to TRBD2. The V gene's germline CDR1 is MDHEN and CDR2 SYDVKM. The junction had 7 bases not matched to a gene; V was cut back by 5 bases and J by 5 bases. This CDR3 spans 14 amino acids. The CDR3 sequence is CASSPGTSLNEQYF. The CDR3 DNA sequence: TGTGCCAGCAGTCCCGGGACTAGCTTGAACGAGCAGTACTTC.

There are a few counts of this clonotype. The chain couples TRBV5-1 to TRBJ2-2, with no clear D. Trimming pared 3 bases from V and 5 bases from J, leaving 17 bases between. CDR3 length equals 16 residues. Per the germline V gene, CDR1 is SGHRS and CDR2 is YFSETQ. CDR3 amino acids: CASSSRTPAITGELFF. Written as DNA, the CDR3 is TGCGCCAGCAGCTCGAGAACCCCAGCAATAACCGGGGAGCTGTTTTTT.

This chain connects TRBV24-1 to TRBJ1-5; unclear D gene. Looked up from germline, CDR1 is KGHDR and CDR2 is SFDVKD. This CDR3 has 14 residues. Trimming took 0 bases from V and 4 from J, leaving 6 bases between them. CDR3 amino acids: CATSDLFSNQPQHF. The CDR3 DNA is TGTGCCACCAGTGATTTGTTCAGTAATCAGCCCCAGCATTTT.

Concerning this clonotype: This may arise from a read error, as a much more abundant clone is one base away. The chain uses TRBV7-4 and TRBJ2-6; D is possibly TRBD1 or TRBD2 (5 bases each). This CDR3 is built from 20 residues. Germline assignment: CDR1 SGHVT and CDR2 SQSDAQ. The DNA of the CDR3 is TGTGCCAGCAGCCTACGTCTATTAAGGCGGGTAATCTCTGGGGCCAACGTCGTGACTTTC. It codes for CASSLRLLRRVISGANVVTF.

This clonotype was seen a few times. The chain couples TRBV3-1 to TRBJ2-7; maybe TRBD2 (5 bases). The CDR3 runs to 13 residues. The V and J ends lost 4 bases and 4 bases respectively, with 11 bases between them. In germline, CDR1 is LGHDT, CDR2 YNNKEL (reference sequence). This chain's CDR3 is CASSREGLYEQYF. Here the CDR3 DNA reads TGTGCCAGCAGCCGCGAGGGTCTTTACGAGCAGTACTTC.

The rearrangement joins TRBV7-9 to TRBJ2-5, with 11 positions matching TRBD2. The V and J ends lost 5 bases and 1 base, in that order; junction bases with no gene match: 6. CDR3 size: 16 residues. CDR1 SEHNR and CDR2 FQNEAQ come from the germline V gene (reference sequence). The CDR3 is CASSRLAGGIQETQYF. The CDR3 DNA reads as TGTGCCAGCAGCAGGCTAGCGGGGGGCATCCAAGAGACCCAGTACTTC.

This clonotype occurred many times. J is TRBJ2-5 and V is TRBV5-1; 10 nucleotides match TRBD1. Trimming removed 4 bases from V and 1 base from J; junction bases left unmatched: 1. CDR3 length: 14 residues. Germline V gene sequence: CDR1 SGHRS, CDR2 YFSETQ. The CDR3 here is CASSRQGAQETQYF. In nucleotides, the CDR3 is TGCGCCAGCAGCAGACAGGGGGCCCAAGAGACCCAGTACTTC. Together with reference TRBV5-1 and TRBJ2-5, the CDR3 gives the full variable domain: KAGVTQTPRYLIKTRGQQVTLSCSPISGHRSVSWYQQTPGQGLQFLFEYFSETQRNKGNFPGRFSGRQFSNSRSEMNVSTLELGDSALYLCASSRQGAQETQYFGPGTRLLVL.

This clonotype has only a few counts. The chain combines TRBV10-3 with TRBJ2-1, with 10 bases that match TRBD1. This CDR3 is 14 amino acids long. Trimming removed 6 bases from V and 7 bases from J; junction bases left unmatched: 6. Germline-derived CDR1 and CDR2 are ENHRY and SYGVKD. Written as DNA, the CDR3 is TGTGCCATCAGCCCGGGACAGGGGCGAAATGAGCAGTTCTTC. This gives the protein CAISPGQGRNEQFF.

V is TRBV5-1 and J is TRBJ1-4, with 7 bases aligning to TRBD1. The trim removed 2 bases at V and 3 bases at J, leaving 4 bases unmatched. The CDR3 extends over 15 amino acids. The germline CDR1 and CDR2 sequences are SGHRS and YFSETQ. The CDR3 sequence: CASSLRGLANEKLFF. For the CDR3, the DNA is TGCGCCAGCAGCTTAAGGGGGCTGGCTAATGAAAAACTGTTTTTT.